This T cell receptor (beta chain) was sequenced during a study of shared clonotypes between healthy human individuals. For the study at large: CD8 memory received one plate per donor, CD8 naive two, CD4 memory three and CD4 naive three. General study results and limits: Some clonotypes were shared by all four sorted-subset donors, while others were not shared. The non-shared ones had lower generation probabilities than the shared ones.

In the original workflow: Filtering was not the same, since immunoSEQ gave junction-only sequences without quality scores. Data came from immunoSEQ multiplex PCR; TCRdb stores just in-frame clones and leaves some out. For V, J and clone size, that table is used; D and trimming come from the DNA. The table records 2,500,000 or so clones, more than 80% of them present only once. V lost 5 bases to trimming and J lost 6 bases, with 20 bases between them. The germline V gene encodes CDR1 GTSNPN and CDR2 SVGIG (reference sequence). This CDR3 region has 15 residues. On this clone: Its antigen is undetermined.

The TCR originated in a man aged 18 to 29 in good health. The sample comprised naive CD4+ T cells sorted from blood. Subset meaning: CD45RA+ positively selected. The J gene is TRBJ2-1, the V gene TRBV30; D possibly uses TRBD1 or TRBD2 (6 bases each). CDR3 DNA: TGTGCCTGGTCGGTGCGGGACAAGGGCGGCAATGAGCAGTTCTTC. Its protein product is CAWSVRDKGGNEQFF.